The clone carrying this T cell receptor (beta chain) was detected once. A second PCR of roughly 7 to 11 cycles used a sample-barcoded 5' primer and a J-beta primer mix. Each CDR3 protein is one row after TCRdb ran MiXCR on the 5' RACE reads. The sample includes 800,000 or so distinct CDR3 sequences, about 47% seen only once; the top ten take 15% to 20%. V was shortened by 1 base and J by 4 bases, with 13 bases between the two germline ends. The CDR3 consists of 16 residues. Germline values: CDR1 SGHTA, CDR2 FQGNSA. The sample is drawn from a study of blood T cells in healthy people across ages. This clonotype originated in a man of 80 years or more in good health. The chain couples TRBV7-2 to TRBJ1-4; D is possibly TRBD1 (5 bases). The sequencing sample was made of blood. The CDR3 sequence: CASSLGIGTDNEKLFF. The CDR3 region has the DNA TGTGCCAGCAGCTTAGGTATTGGGACCGATAATGAAAAACTGTTTTTT.